Following are 29 T cell receptor beta chains from one sample sequenced in a study of cytotoxic CD8 clonotypes in ibrutinib-treated CLL. Some clones are missing from TCRdb's copy, which holds only in-frame ones; the method was immunoSEQ multiplex PCR. Altogether 250,000 or so clones are present, around 70% being singletons, with the ten largest covering about 16%. The source material was PBMCs, sampled after 24 months of ibrutinib treatment. Receptors originate from a human donor with chronic lymphocytic leukemia.

This sequence joins TRBV6-5 and TRBJ2-7; TRBD1 matches 7 bases. Germline loops: CDR1 MNHEY, CDR2 SVGAGI. This CDR3 spans 16 amino acids. The ends lost 0 bases at V and 4 bases at J; junction bases unmatched: 9. CDR3 nucleotides: TGTGCCAGCAGTTACTCGGAGCAAAGGGGGCGGTACGAGCAGTACTTC. Amino acid sequence: CASSYSEQRGRYEQYF.

This clone was observed a handful of times. This chain links TRBV14 with TRBJ1-1, with D unclear. Trimming removed 6 bases at V and 4 bases at J, with 6 bases between. This CDR3 has 11 residues. Germline V gene lookup returns CDR1 SGHDN and CDR2 FVKESK. The CDR3: CASSGGTEAFF. CDR3 DNA: TGTGCCAGCAGTGGTGGCACTGAAGCTTTCTTT.

The rearrangement joins TRBV4-2 to TRBJ2-5; D possibly corresponds to TRBD2 (6 bases). The V end lost 5 bases, the J end lost 5 bases, and 18 bases lay between the germline ends. The germline V gene encodes CDR1 LGHNA and CDR2 YNFKEQ. The CDR3 consists of 15 residues. CDR3 in amino acids: CASSLGAGRTETQYF. DNA for the CDR3: TGTGCCAGCAGCTTAGGGGCAGGGAGGACGGAGACCCAGTACTTC.

The chain couples TRBV11-2 to TRBJ2-7, with D perhaps matching TRBD1 (6 bases). V lost 5 bases and J lost 4, with 18 bases in between. The CDR3 runs 15 residues. Germline V gene data show CDR1 as SGHAT and CDR2 as FQNNGV. CDR3 residues: CASSLQEGVRYEQYF. The DNA of the CDR3 is TGTGCCAGCAGCCTCCAAGAGGGGGTTAGGTACGAGCAGTACTTC.

The chain has TRBV7-3 and TRBJ2-5; 8 bases agree with TRBD2. V was clipped by 5 bases and J by 5 bases; unmatched bases: 13. This CDR3 is built from 16 residues. The germline V gene encodes CDR1 SGHTA and CDR2 FQGTGA. CDR3 in amino acids: CASSPRSGRPPETQYF. In nucleotides, the CDR3 is TGTGCCAGCAGCCCGAGGAGCGGGAGACCCCCTGAGACCCAGTACTTC.

This clone occurred a few times. The genes are TRBV7-2 and TRBJ2-7, with TRBD1 matching over 10 bases. CDR1 SGHTA and CDR2 FQGNSA come from the germline V gene. The V gene end was trimmed by 5 bases and the J gene end by 2 bases; junction bases not matched to a gene: 6. This CDR3 comprises 15 residues. CDR3 sequence: CASSGTGTGAYEQYF. The CDR3 coding sequence is TGTGCCAGCAGCGGAACCGGGACAGGGGCCTACGAGCAGTACTTC.

The chain is built from TRBV4-2 and TRBJ2-1; TRBD2 agrees at 10 bases. V dropped 0 bases and J dropped 7; count of bases not matched to a gene: 6. This CDR3 has 16 residues. Germline V gene lookup returns CDR1 LGHNA and CDR2 YNFKEQ. CDR3 loop: CASSQDGLAGVNEQFF. DNA of the CDR3: TGTGCCAGCAGCCAAGACGGGCTAGCGGGAGTTAATGAGCAGTTCTTC.

This sequence joins TRBV30 and TRBJ2-1; the D gene is possibly TRBD2 (6 bases). The ends were cut back, 0 bases at V and 11 bases at J, with 17 bases in the middle. The CDR3 contains 14 residues. Germline CDR1 and CDR2: GTSNPN and SVGIG (reference sequence). CDR3 nucleotides: TGTGCCTGGAGTGTACTGCGGGACGGAAGAAAGCAGTTCTTC. Residues: CAWSVLRDGRKQFF.

The genes are TRBV29-1 and TRBJ2-7; D possibly matches TRBD1 or TRBD2 (6 bases each). V was shortened by 7 bases and J by 3 bases, with 22 bases between the two germline ends. The CDR3 loop spans 15 amino acids. CDR1 SQVTM and CDR2 ANQGSEA come from the germline V gene. In nucleotides, the CDR3 is TGCAGCGCCGGGGGCGGAGACTACGGATACTACGAGCAGTACTTC. As protein: CSAGGGDYGYYEQYF.

The rearrangement joins TRBV29-1 to TRBJ2-2, with D unclear. The germline V and J ends were trimmed by 5 bases and 8 bases, with 15 bases remaining between them. This CDR3 has 13 amino acids. Looked up from germline, CDR1 is SQVTM and CDR2 is ANQGSEA. The DNA for the CDR3 is TGCAGCGTTACCACCCGTTCGGTAGGGGAGCTGTTTTTT. Translated, it gives CSVTTRSVGELFF.

This clone was detected only a few times. This sequence joins TRBV27 and TRBJ2-7; D unresolved. Germline-derived CDR1 and CDR2 are MNHEY and SMNVEV (reference sequence). Trimming took 1 base from V and 7 from J, leaving 11 bases between them. The CDR3 extends over 13 amino acids. The DNA of the CDR3 is TGTGCCAGCAGTTTATTGTACGTTGGAGAGCAGTACTTC. Protein: CASSLLYVGEQYF.

V and J are TRBV27 and TRBJ2-1; D may correspond to TRBD1 or TRBD2 (5 bases each). The ends were cut back, 5 bases at V and 6 bases at J, with 20 bases in the middle. The germline V gene encodes CDR1 MNHEY and CDR2 SMNVEV (reference sequence). The CDR3 totals 16 residues. CDR3 region: CASSARWDGIINEQFF. The CDR3 DNA follows: TGTGCCAGCAGTGCTCGATGGGACGGAATTATCAATGAGCAGTTCTTC.

V is TRBV27 and J is TRBJ1-1; a weak D match, TRBD1 (5 bases). Trimming cost V 7 bases and J 3 bases, with 21 bases left between them. Per the germline V gene, CDR1 is MNHEY and CDR2 is SMNVEV (reference sequence). The CDR3 is 16 amino acids. CDR3 bases: TGTGCCAGCACCAAGCTCAGGGACGATGGGGACACTGAAGCTTTCTTT. This gives the protein CASTKLRDDGDTEAFF.

The chain combines TRBV6-5 with TRBJ2-1, with D perhaps matching TRBD2 (5 bases). This CDR3 spans 14 amino acids. V dropped 2 bases and J dropped 5 bases, with 10 bases sitting between them. Germline CDR1 reads MNHEY; CDR2 reads SVGAGI. The CDR3 coding sequence is TGTGCCAGCAGTTACGGAGGCTGGGACAATGAGCAGTTCTTC. Translated, it gives CASSYGGWDNEQFF.

The genes are TRBV5-1 and TRBJ2-3, with TRBD2 matching over 12 bases. The trim removed 2 bases at V and 4 bases at J, leaving 8 bases unmatched. CDR1 is SGHRS and CDR2 is YFSETQ in the germline V gene. The CDR3 length is 17 residues. CDR3 sequence reads: CASSLLAGGGGPDTQYF. In DNA, the CDR3 is TGCGCCAGCAGCTTACTAGCGGGAGGAGGAGGCCCAGATACGCAGTATTTT.

This clone occurred a few times. This chain connects TRBV30 to TRBJ1-2, with D uncertain. CDR1 is GTSNPN, CDR2 SVGIG, per germline (reference sequence). There are 13 residues in the CDR3. V lost 7 bases to trimming and J lost 8 bases, with 20 bases between them. The CDR3 loop reads CASTGDVGPGYTF. For the CDR3, the DNA is TGTGCCTCCACCGGAGACGTCGGTCCGGGCTACACCTTC.

The chain has TRBV19 and TRBJ2-1; unclear D gene. The germline V gene encodes CDR1 LNHDA and CDR2 SQIVND (reference sequence). V gave up 5 bases and J gave up 4 bases, with 9 bases separating them. The CDR3 sequence is 13 residues long. The DNA of the CDR3 is TGTGCCAGTAGTGCCCCGGGTTACAATGAGCAGTTCTTC. Its protein product is CASSAPGYNEQFF.

The chain uses TRBV7-2 and TRBJ2-3; tentatively, D is TRBD2 (5 bases). This CDR3 spans 13 amino acids. Germline lookup yields CDR1 SGHTA and CDR2 FQGNSA. Between the trimmed V and J ends, which lost 5 bases and 8 bases, there was a span of 14 bases. The chain's CDR3 is CASSRGEGATQYF. In nucleotides, the CDR3 is TGTGCCAGCAGCCGGGGAGAGGGAGCTACGCAGTATTTT.

V is TRBV15 and J is TRBJ2-3; 9 nucleotides agree with TRBD2. The CDR3 consists of 17 residues. CDR1 and CDR2 (germline): LNHNV, YYDKDF (reference sequence). With 3 bases clipped from V and 2 bases from J, the junction kept 9 bases outside the gene matches. For the CDR3, the DNA is TGTGCCACCAGCAGTGGGTCGACTAGCGGCCACACAGATACGCAGTATTTT. Translation gives CATSSGSTSGHTDTQYF.

V usage is TRBV7-2 and J usage is TRBJ2-5; 7 bases align to TRBD1. Trimming removed 4 bases from V and 0 bases from J; junction bases left unmatched: 5. CDR1 SGHTA and CDR2 FQGNSA come from the germline V gene. CDR3 length: 15 amino acids. The CDR3 sequence: CASSSPGQYQETQYF. Here the CDR3 DNA reads TGTGCCAGCAGCTCACCGGGACAGTACCAAGAGACCCAGTACTTC.

This sequence joins TRBV6-6 and TRBJ2-2; D remains unclear. The CDR3 covers 15 residues. The germline V gene encodes CDR1 MNHNY and CDR2 SVGAGI (reference sequence). With 7 bases removed from V and 4 bases from J, the gap between germline ends came to 16 bases. For the CDR3, the DNA is TGTGCCAGCATCATTAATCCGGGTTTCACCGGGGAGCTGTTTTTT. Protein sequence: CASIINPGFTGELFF.

This clone appeared once. This chain uses TRBV4-1 with TRBJ1-1; perhaps TRBD1 as D (6 bases). V was trimmed by 0 bases and J by 0 bases, leaving 20 bases between them. Germline CDR1 reads MGHRA; CDR2 reads YSYEKL. The CDR3 consists of 19 residues. The CDR3 loop is CASSQDLDSSFSMNTEAFF. CDR3 coding DNA: TGCGCCAGCAGCCAAGATTTGGACAGTTCTTTTTCCATGAACACTGAAGCTTTCTTT.

The CDR3 bases are TGTGCCAGCAGTTCCCCGGGACTAGCGGGAGCCTACGAGCAGTACTTC. Residues: CASSSPGLAGAYEQYF. The chain links TRBV6-5 to TRBJ2-7, with 14 positions matching TRBD2. The J segment lost 2 bases and the V segment lost 4 bases, leaving 4 bases of the junction unmatched. Germline values: CDR1 MNHEY, CDR2 SVGAGI. The CDR3 totals 16 residues.

This clone was picked up a small number of times. For the CDR3, the DNA is TGTGCCAGCAGCTGGCTGGGGCCAAGGGGCGAGCAGTACTTC. Translating gives CASSWLGPRGEQYF. The V and J genes are TRBV6-5 and TRBJ2-7, with D possibly TRBD1 on 5 matching bases. The CDR3 is 14 amino acids. Deletions cut 6 bases from V and 6 bases from J, with 18 bases between. Germline CDR1 and CDR2: MNHEY and SVGAGI.

This clone was observed once. The rearrangement uses TRBV4-1 and TRBJ1-5; D uncertain. The germline V gene has CDR1 MGHRA and CDR2 YSYEKL. The CDR3 has 13 residues. The ends were cut back, 0 bases at V and 5 bases at J, with 5 bases in the middle. The CDR3 here is CASSQDGDQPQHF. CDR3 in DNA: TGCGCCAGCAGCCAAGATGGGGATCAGCCCCAGCATTTT.

The chain combines TRBV7-9 with TRBJ2-1; 8 nucleotides align to TRBD1. The CDR3 has 15 amino acids. V lost 6 bases to trimming and J lost 5 bases; unmatched junction nucleotides: 9. Germline V CDR1 and CDR2: SEHNR, FQNEAQ (reference sequence). The CDR3 protein is CASSIRDRTNNEQFF. The CDR3 coding sequence is TGTGCCAGCAGTATTCGGGACAGGACCAACAATGAGCAGTTCTTC.

The chain joins TRBV9 to TRBJ2-3; 10 bases fit TRBD2. Germline assignment: CDR1 SGDLS and CDR2 YYNGEE. The CDR3 length is 16 residues. V was clipped by 0 bases and J by 8 bases; unmatched bases: 9. CDR3 coding DNA: TGTGCCAGCAGCGTAGAGGATAGCGGGAGGAAGGGTACGCAGTATTTT. Protein: CASSVEDSGRKGTQYF. Complete variable domain (other parts from reference TRBV9 and TRBJ2-3): DSGVTQTPKHLITATGQRVTLRCSPRSGDLSVYWYQQSLDQGLQFLIQYYNGEERAKGNILERFSAQQFPDLHSELNLSSLELGDSALYFCASSVEDSGRKGTQYFGPGTRLTVL.

The chain carries TRBV5-1 and TRBJ2-7, with 8 bases fitting TRBD1. The CDR3 is 16 amino acids. Germline V CDR1 and CDR2: SGHRS, YFSETQ. J gave up 2 bases and V 4 bases, and 11 bases lay outside the gene matches. The DNA for the CDR3 is TGCGCCAGCAGCCATTCGACAGGGGCCGTTCCCTACGAGCAGTACTTC. It translates to CASSHSTGAVPYEQYF.

The rearrangement joins TRBV6-4 to TRBJ1-2, with no clear D. Germline CDR1 reads MRHNA; CDR2 reads SNTAGT. CDR3 length: 13 amino acids. Trimming removed 5 bases from V and 1 base from J, with 8 bases in between. The CDR3 coding sequence is TGTGCCAGCAGTCCATACCTTAACTATGGCTACACCTTC. As protein: CASSPYLNYGYTF.